Below are 8 T cell receptor beta chains sequenced from a single sample in a study of regulatory T cells in long-lasting Graves disease. Arm-PCR of CDR3 regions and iRepertoire HTBI primers were used to build TCR beta libraries. MiXCR, run by TCRdb on the multiplex PCR reads, gives a single entry per CDR3 protein. Of around 360,000 distinct CDR3 sequences listed, around 15% are singletons. Time point indicated: newly diagnosed GD, antithyroid drugs for less than 3 months. There was RNA extracted from PBMCs, and the TCR library was made from it. This sample was shared with a second study, whose subject was T cells in Graves' hyperthyroidism and ophthalmopathy.

The material was peripheral blood mononuclear cells (PBMCs), obtained at new diagnosis, from a patient treated with antithyroid drugs. The source is a woman aged 18 to 35 with Graves disease.

The V gene is TRBV6-2 or TRBV6-3, the J gene TRBJ2-1, with D uncertain. Deletions cut 5 bases from V and 6 bases from J, with 20 bases between. Germline CDR1 and CDR2: MNHEY and SVGEGT. CDR3 length: 16 amino acids. The CDR3 spells CASSENVGLNFNEQFF. The CDR3 nucleotides read TGTGCCAGCAGTGAAAATGTAGGGCTAAATTTCAATGAGCAGTTCTTC.

This clonotype occurred many times. The chain is built from TRBV6-2 or TRBV6-3 and TRBJ2-3, with TRBD2 identical over 12 bases. The CDR3 length is 16 residues. Per the germline V gene, CDR1 is MNHEY and CDR2 is SVGEGT. The V and J ends lost 2 bases and 5 bases, in that order; junction bases with no gene match: 5. The CDR3 bases are TGTGCCAGCAGTTACAGCCTAGCGGGAGGGAAAGATACGCAGTATTTT. This sequence encodes CASSYSLAGGKDTQYF.

This clonotype was found many times. Sequence at one end of the junction differs from germline and may be a read error. This chain links TRBV4-1 with TRBJ2-7, with no clear D. This CDR3 has 15 residues. Germline CDR1 is MGHRA and CDR2 is YSYEKL. CDR3 loop: CASSQEDGSSYEQYF. The DNA for the CDR3 is TGTGCCAGCAGCCAAGAGGACGGCAGCTCCTACGAGCAGTACTTC.

This clonotype was recorded at least ten times. This chain links TRBV12-3 or TRBV12-4 with TRBJ2-7, with D perhaps given as TRBD1 or TRBD2 (5 bases each). The CDR3 spans 13 residues. The V gene lost 3 bases and the J gene lost 6 bases, with 12 bases spanning the gap. CDR3 DNA sequence: TGTGCCAGCAGTTTCAAAAGGGGAGCCGAGCAGTACTTC. The encoded protein is CASSFKRGAEQYF.

The genes are TRBV5-1 and TRBJ1-4; D may be TRBD1 (5 bases). CDR1 and CDR2 (germline): SGHRS, YFSETQ. The CDR3 has 14 amino acids. Trimming took off 4 bases at V and 5 bases at J, with 12 bases between the two ends. CDR3 sequence reads: CASSPGPTNEKLFF. CDR3 DNA sequence: TGCGCCAGCAGCCCGGGACCGACGAATGAAAAACTGTTTTTT.

This clonotype appeared many times. This chain links TRBV18 with TRBJ2-7, with unresolved D. The germline V gene encodes CDR1 KGHSH and CDR2 LQKENI. CDR3 size: 14 residues. The V and J ends lost 2 bases and 3 bases respectively, with 11 bases between them. The CDR3 here is CASSPSDINYEQYF. The CDR3 DNA is TGTGCCAGCTCACCAAGTGACATCAACTACGAGCAGTACTTC.

The rearrangement uses TRBV11-3 and TRBJ1-5; tentatively, D is TRBD1 (5 bases). V shed 4 bases and J shed 0 bases, with 13 bases lying between them. The germline gives CDR1 SGHNT, CDR2 YENEEA. The CDR3 covers 16 residues. CDR3 sequence (DNA): TGTGCCAGCAGCTCAACGGACAACTATAGCAATCAGCCCCAGCATTTT. Residues: CASSSTDNYSNQPQHF.

The sample holds many counts of this clonotype. The V and J genes are TRBV27 and TRBJ2-7; 7 nucleotides line up with TRBD2. V lost 6 bases, J lost 0 bases, and 8 bases stayed unmatched. There are 15 residues in the CDR3. Germline lookup yields CDR1 MNHEY and CDR2 SMNVEV (reference sequence). CDR3 sequence reads: CASSRNGGSSYEQYF. CDR3 DNA sequence: TGTGCCAGCAGCCGAAACGGGGGGAGCTCCTACGAGCAGTACTTC.